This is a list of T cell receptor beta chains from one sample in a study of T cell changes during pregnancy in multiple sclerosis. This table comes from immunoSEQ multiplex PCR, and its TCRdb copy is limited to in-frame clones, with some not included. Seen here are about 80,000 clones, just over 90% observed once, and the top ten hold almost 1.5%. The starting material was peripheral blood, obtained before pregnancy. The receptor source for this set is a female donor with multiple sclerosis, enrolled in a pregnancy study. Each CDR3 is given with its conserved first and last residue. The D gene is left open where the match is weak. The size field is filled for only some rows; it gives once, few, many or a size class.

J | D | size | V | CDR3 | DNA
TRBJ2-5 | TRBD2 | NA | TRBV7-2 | CASSHRVLAGGETQYF | TGTGCCAGCAGCCATAGGGTCCTAGCGGGGGGGGAGACCCAGTACTTC
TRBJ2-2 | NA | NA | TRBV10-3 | CAIHGQPTGELFF | TGTGCCATCCATGGACAGCCCACCGGGGAGCTGTTTTTT
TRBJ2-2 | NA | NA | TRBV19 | CASSIDREGTGELFF | TGTGCCAGTAGTATAGACAGGGAAGGCACCGGGGAGCTGTTTTTT
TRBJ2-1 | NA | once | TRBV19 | CASSFDRGAISYNEQFF | TGTGCCAGTAGTTTCGATCGGGGGGCCATTTCCTACAATGAGCAGTTCTTC
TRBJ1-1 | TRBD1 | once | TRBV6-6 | CASTTGVVNTEAFF | TGTGCCAGCACCACAGGGGTGGTGAACACTGAAGCTTTCTTT
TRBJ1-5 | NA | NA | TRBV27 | CASSFPTGSLNQPQHF | TGTGCCAGCAGTTTCCCCACAGGGAGTCTAAATCAGCCCCAGCATTTT
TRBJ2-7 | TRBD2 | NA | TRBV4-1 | CASSQGGDRAYEQYF | TGCGCCAGCAGCCAGGGGGGGGATAGAGCCTACGAGCAGTACTTC
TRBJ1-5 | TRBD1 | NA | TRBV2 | CASTEGRDRGPYSNQPQHF | TGTGCCAGCACAGAGGGGAGGGACAGGGGGCCTTATAGCAATCAGCCCCAGCATTTT
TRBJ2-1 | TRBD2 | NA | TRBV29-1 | CSVAVSGGANEQFF | TGCAGCGTTGCGGTTAGCGGGGGGGCCAATGAGCAGTTCTTC
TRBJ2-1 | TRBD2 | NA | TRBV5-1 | CASRGLASGGAVDEQFF | TGCGCCAGCAGGGGTTTGGCTAGCGGGGGGGCTGTGGATGAGCAGTTCTTC
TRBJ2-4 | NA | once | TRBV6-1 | CASSGGEFEGRPKNIQYF | TGTGCCAGCAGTGGGGGGGAGTTTGAGGGGCGGCCCAAAAACATTCAGTACTTC
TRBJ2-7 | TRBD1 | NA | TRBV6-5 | CASRRTGGSYEQYF | TGTGCCAGCAGGAGGACAGGGGGGTCGTACGAGCAGTACTTC
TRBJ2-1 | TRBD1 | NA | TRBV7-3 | CASSLQGAMNEQFF | TGTGCCAGCAGCCTACAGGGGGCTATGAATGAGCAGTTCTTC
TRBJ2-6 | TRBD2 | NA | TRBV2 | CASSVPGLAGGPVAGANVLTF | TGTGCCAGCAGTGTCCCGGGACTAGCGGGGGGGCCAGTTGCCGGGGCCAACGTCCTGACTTTC
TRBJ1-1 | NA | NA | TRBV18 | CASSQSRENTEAFF | TGTGCCAGCTCACAAAGCAGGGAGAACACTGAAGCTTTCTTT
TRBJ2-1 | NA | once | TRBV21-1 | CASSKGRPGVNEQFF | TGTGCCAGCAGCAAAGGGAGGCCAGGGGTGAATGAGCAGTTCTTC